The 28 T cell receptor beta chains below were found in one sample sequenced in a study of T cells after yellow fever vaccination. TCRdb ran MiXCR on the 5' RACE reads and lists one entry per CDR3 protein. This sample has 50,000 or so distinct CDR3 sequences, with less than 8% found just once. Sequenced material: CD8+ T cells not binding an NS4B(214-222) dextramer, sorted from PBMCs, taken roughly seven weeks after the first yellow fever vaccination. Receptor source: a man between 18 and 35 years old who received the YFV17D yellow fever vaccine.

The V call is TRBV29-1, the J call TRBJ2-2; tentative D call: TRBD1 (6 bases). V was trimmed by 0 bases and J by 6 bases, leaving 14 bases between them. The CDR3 runs to 15 residues. The germline gives CDR1 SQVTM, CDR2 ANQGSEA. The CDR3 is CSVEDLSGDAGELFF. The CDR3 DNA reads as TGCAGCGTTGAAGATCTTTCAGGGGACGCCGGGGAGCTGTTTTTT.

This clonotype was seen a handful of times. This sequence joins TRBV12-3 or TRBV12-4 and TRBJ2-3, with 8 nucleotides matching TRBD2. This CDR3 contains 19 residues. V lost 2 bases and J lost 2; bases outside the gene matches: 15. The chain's CDR3 is CASSLPDSERGPSTDTQYF. The CDR3 DNA sequence: TGTGCCAGCAGTTTACCAGACTCAGAGCGGGGGCCATCCACAGATACGCAGTATTTT.

J is TRBJ1-1 and V is TRBV7-9; D remains unclear. Germline-derived CDR1 and CDR2 are SEHNR and FQNEAQ (reference sequence). V lost 1 base and J 0 bases, leaving 9 bases between the germline ends. The CDR3 loop spans 15 amino acids. The CDR3 protein is CASSLVSTLNTEAFF. The CDR3 nucleotides are TGTGCCAGCAGCTTAGTGAGTACACTGAACACTGAAGCTTTCTTT.

This clonotype has only a few counts. The chain uses TRBV5-6 and TRBJ2-7; D remains ambiguous. Looked up from germline, CDR1 is SGHDT and CDR2 is YYEEEE. CDR3 length equals 11 residues. Deletions cut 4 bases from V and 5 bases from J, with 7 bases between. CDR3 coding DNA: TGTGCCAGCAGCCTGGGTCACGAGCAGTACTTC. As protein: CASSLGHEQYF.

This chain links TRBV7-2 with TRBJ1-3, with unresolved D. This CDR3 spans 12 amino acids. The germline V and J ends were trimmed by 5 bases and 7 bases, with 9 bases remaining between them. Germline loops: CDR1 SGHTA, CDR2 FQGNSA. CDR3: CASSALLNTIYF. The CDR3, as DNA: TGTGCCAGCAGCGCTCTTTTGAACACCATATATTTT.

The sample holds many counts of this clonotype. The chain joins TRBV3-1 to TRBJ1-1, with TRBD1 matching over 8 bases. The CDR3 consists of 17 residues. Losses at the gene ends were 0 bases for V and 4 bases for J; bases not matched to a gene: 10. Germline V gene sequence: CDR1 LGHDT, CDR2 YNNKEL (reference sequence). CDR3 sequence (DNA): TGTGCCAGCAGCCAAGATCGGACAGGGTTTAGTGGCACTGAAGCTTTCTTT. Protein product: CASSQDRTGFSGTEAFF.

The table lists this clonotype with many counts. As DNA, the CDR3 is TGTGCCAGCAGCGAATCCCGGGGTACAACTAATGAAAAACTGTTTTTT. Translated, it gives CASSESRGTTNEKLFF. This chain connects TRBV6-1 to TRBJ1-4; D gene ambiguous. CDR1 and CDR2 (germline): MNHNS, SASEGT. V was cut by 6 bases and J by 0 bases, with 14 bases left in between. The CDR3 length is 16 residues.

The chain is built from TRBV20-1 and TRBJ2-5; TRBD2 matches 11 bases. Trimming removed 0 bases from V and 0 bases from J; junction bases left unmatched: 6. The CDR3 contains 17 residues. The germline V gene encodes CDR1 DFQATT and CDR2 SNEGSKA (reference sequence). The CDR3 DNA reads TGCAGTGCTAGAGATCTAGCGGGGGGCAGGTACCAAGAGACCCAGTACTTC. This sequence encodes CSARDLAGGRYQETQYF.

This clonotype was observed a handful of times. The chain couples TRBV13 to TRBJ2-5; TRBD1 agrees at 7 bases. With 5 bases clipped from V and 0 bases from J, the junction kept 6 bases outside the gene matches. The CDR3 has 15 amino acids. Looked up from germline, CDR1 is PRHDT and CDR2 is FYEKMQ (reference sequence). As DNA, the CDR3 is TGTGCCAGCAGCGACGGACAGGTGAACCAAGAGACCCAGTACTTC. Translating gives CASSDGQVNQETQYF.

The J gene is TRBJ2-3, the V gene TRBV4-1; 10 bases match TRBD2. V trimming: 4 bases; J trimming: 5 bases; junction bases outside the gene matches: 12. From germline, CDR1 is MGHRA and CDR2 YSYEKL. This CDR3 is 17 amino acids long. CDR3 sequence: CASSLSGGIEFRDTQYF. CDR3 coding DNA: TGCGCCAGCAGCCTTAGCGGGGGGATCGAGTTTCGAGATACGCAGTATTTT.

This clonotype was found many times. The rearrangement links TRBV9 to TRBJ2-4; TRBD2 matches 8 bases. The CDR3 is made up of 13 amino acids. Germline V gene lookup returns CDR1 SGDLS and CDR2 YYNGEE. J gave up 6 bases and V 4 bases, and 3 bases lay outside the gene matches. The CDR3 here is CASSTSGGNIQYF. The DNA of the CDR3 is TGTGCCAGCAGCACCAGCGGGGGAAACATTCAGTACTTC.

This clonotype has a handful of counts. The V call is TRBV12-3 or TRBV12-4, the J call TRBJ2-2; the D gene is possibly TRBD2 (7 bases). The CDR3 is 15 residues long. The V end lost 6 bases, the J end lost 9 bases, and 20 bases lay between the germline ends. The CDR3 loop is CASRGGAGAPWELFF. The CDR3 DNA follows: TGTGCCAGCAGAGGGGGGGCAGGGGCGCCCTGGGAGCTGTTTTTT.

V and J are TRBV6-2 or TRBV6-3 and TRBJ2-7; D assignment may be TRBD1 or TRBD2 (5 bases each). The germline V gene encodes CDR1 MNHEY and CDR2 SVGEGT. Trimming cost V 8 bases and J 5 bases, with 13 bases left between them. The CDR3 length is 12 residues. CDR3 sequence: CASGEGNDEQYV. The CDR3 DNA sequence: TGTGCCAGCGGAGAGGGGAACGACGAGCAGTACGTC.

The gene calls are TRBV7-9 and TRBJ1-6, with TRBD1 identical over 7 bases. The CDR3 totals 16 residues. J lost 14 bases, V lost 1 base, and 14 bases had no gene match. CDR1 is SEHNR, CDR2 FQNEAQ, per germline (reference sequence). CDR3 nucleotides: TGTGCCAGCAGCTTAGTAACGACAGGGAAGCTTGTAACCCTCCACTTT. Protein sequence: CASSLVTTGKLVTLHF.

CDR3: CSARPPDRDYEQYV. Written as DNA, the CDR3 is TGCAGTGCTAGACCACCGGACAGGGACTACGAGCAGTACGTC. The chain combines TRBV20-1 with TRBJ2-7; 8 positions agree with TRBD1. J gave up 3 bases and V 2 bases, and 6 bases lay outside the gene matches. CDR1 is DFQATT and CDR2 is SNEGSKA in the germline V gene (reference sequence). This CDR3 is built from 14 residues.

This clonotype was observed at least ten times. This sequence joins TRBV5-5 and TRBJ1-6, with 7 bases fitting TRBD1. The V and J ends lost 2 bases and 9 bases, in that order; junction bases with no gene match: 8. The CDR3 extends over 15 amino acids. Germline V gene data show CDR1 as SGHKS and CDR2 as YYEKEE (reference sequence). The CDR3 is CASSFSTGAGSPLHF. In nucleotides, the CDR3 is TGTGCCAGCAGCTTTAGCACAGGGGCGGGTTCACCCCTCCACTTT.

This clonotype appeared a few times. The junction departs from germline at one end; a sequencing error may be responsible. The chain uses TRBV19 and TRBJ2-4, with a weak D call TRBD1 (7 bases). Germline V CDR1 and CDR2: LNHDA, SQIVND (reference sequence). The length of the CDR3 is 11 residues. The CDR3 nucleotides are TGTGCCAGTTACTCGCGGGACAGTTTGCACTTC. Translated: CASYSRDSLHF.

This clonotype was observed a handful of times. The V call is TRBV19, the J call TRBJ1-1, with D unclear. The germline V and J ends were trimmed by 3 bases and 5 bases, with 13 bases remaining between them. Germline assignment: CDR1 LNHDA and CDR2 SQIVND (reference sequence). CDR3 length: 14 residues. CDR3 loop: CASSMWTLGTEAFF. In DNA form, the CDR3 reads TGTGCCAGTAGTATGTGGACTCTGGGAACTGAAGCTTTCTTT.

The rearrangement joins TRBV29-1 to TRBJ2-1; tentatively, D is TRBD1 or TRBD2 (5 bases each). Germline V gene data show CDR1 as SQVTM and CDR2 as ANQGSEA. CDR3 length: 10 residues. CDR3 sequence reads: CNSGHNEQFF. In DNA form, the CDR3 reads TGCAACTCGGGGCACAATGAGCAGTTCTTC.

The chain is built from TRBV4-2 and TRBJ2-5, with 8 bases that match TRBD2. Unmatched junction bases numbered 6, after V lost 1 base and J lost 2 bases. The CDR3 length is 16 residues. Germline V gene data show CDR1 as LGHNA and CDR2 as YNFKEQ. The CDR3: CASSQVGLVPQETQYF. Here the CDR3 DNA reads TGTGCCAGCAGCCAAGTGGGACTAGTCCCACAAGAGACCCAGTACTTC.

This clonotype was recorded a few times. The J gene is TRBJ2-3, the V gene TRBV7-8; D is ambiguous. V was trimmed by 5 bases and J by 2 bases, leaving 17 bases between them. The CDR3 has 16 amino acids. Per the germline V gene, CDR1 is SGHVS and CDR2 is FQNEAQ. The CDR3 region has the DNA TGTGCCAGCAGCGCAACCTTACTTCACCCCACAGATACGCAGTATTTT. Its protein is CASSATLLHPTDTQYF.

This clonotype has a count of ten or more. The gene calls are TRBV11-2 and TRBJ2-3; 13 nucleotides agree with TRBD2. This CDR3 contains 18 residues. The germline V gene encodes CDR1 SGHAT and CDR2 FQNNGV. V dropped 5 bases and J dropped 2; count of bases not matched to a gene: 10. Here the CDR3 DNA reads TGTGCCAGCAGCCCAAGACTAGCGGGGGGCATCTTCACAGATACGCAGTATTTT. Translation: CASSPRLAGGIFTDTQYF. The variable domain in full, completed from reference TRBV11-2 and TRBJ2-3, reads EAGVAQSPRYKIIEKRQSVAFWCNPISGHATLYWYQQILGQGPKLLIQFQNNGVVDDSQLPKDRFSAERLKGVDSTLKIQPAKLEDSAVYLCASSPRLAGGIFTDTQYFGPGTRLTVL.

This clonotype was observed a handful of times. The V gene is TRBV7-9, the J gene TRBJ1-3; a possible D gene is TRBD1 (5 bases). From germline, CDR1 is SEHNR and CDR2 FQNEAQ (reference sequence). This CDR3 contains 15 residues. The V end lost 1 base, the J end lost 2 bases, and 9 bases lay between the germline ends. The CDR3 loop is CASSLVRGAGNTIYF. CDR3 DNA: TGTGCCAGCAGCTTAGTCCGGGGGGCTGGAAACACCATATATTTT.

CDR3 DNA sequence: TGTGCCACCAGCATGACAGGGGCTGGCTACACCTTC. Amino acid sequence: CATSMTGAGYTF. J is TRBJ1-2 and V is TRBV15, with TRBD1 identical over 8 bases. V lost 4 bases, J lost 7 bases, and 2 bases stayed unmatched. CDR1 and CDR2 from the germline V gene are LNHNV and YYDKDF (reference sequence). The length of the CDR3 is 12 residues.

The sample holds a few counts of this clonotype. The CDR3 loop is CASSSRGWYELFF. The CDR3 DNA is TGTGCCAGCAGTTCCCGGGGTTGGTACGAGCTGTTTTTT. The chain carries TRBV12-3 or TRBV12-4 and TRBJ2-2; D might be TRBD2 (5 bases). V shed 4 bases and J shed 11 bases, with 14 bases lying between them. The CDR3 has 13 residues.

Many counts were recorded for this clonotype. This chain links TRBV7-9 with TRBJ2-3; tentatively, D is TRBD2 (6 bases). CDR1 and CDR2 (germline): SEHNR, FQNEAQ (reference sequence). The CDR3 consists of 15 residues. V lost 5 bases and J lost 4, with 16 bases in between. The CDR3 here is CASSRRDLASDTQYF. The DNA of the CDR3 is TGTGCCAGCAGCCGGAGGGACTTGGCTTCAGATACGCAGTATTTT.

This clonotype was seen a few times. This chain links TRBV11-2 with TRBJ2-7; D is ambiguous. CDR1 is SGHAT and CDR2 is FQNNGV in the germline V gene. V was clipped by 1 base and J by 3 bases, with 13 bases between them. The CDR3 runs to 15 residues. CDR3 amino acids: CASSLGSGSYYEQYF. The CDR3 DNA reads TGTGCCAGCAGCTTAGGATCGGGCAGTTACTACGAGCAGTACTTC. Combining the CDR3 with reference TRBV11-2 and TRBJ2-7 gives the whole variable domain EAGVAQSPRYKIIEKRQSVAFWCNPISGHATLYWYQQILGQGPKLLIQFQNNGVVDDSQLPKDRFSAERLKGVDSTLKIQPAKLEDSAVYLCASSLGSGSYYEQYFGPGTRLTVT.

This clonotype was observed at least ten times. The chain carries TRBV12-3 or TRBV12-4 and TRBJ1-1; D perhaps matches TRBD1 (6 bases). Trimming pared 1 base from V and 2 bases from J, leaving 11 bases between. This CDR3 has 15 amino acids. CDR3 protein: CASSLGFRGNTEAFF. The CDR3 region has the DNA TGTGCCAGCAGTTTAGGTTTCAGGGGAAACACTGAAGCTTTCTTT.